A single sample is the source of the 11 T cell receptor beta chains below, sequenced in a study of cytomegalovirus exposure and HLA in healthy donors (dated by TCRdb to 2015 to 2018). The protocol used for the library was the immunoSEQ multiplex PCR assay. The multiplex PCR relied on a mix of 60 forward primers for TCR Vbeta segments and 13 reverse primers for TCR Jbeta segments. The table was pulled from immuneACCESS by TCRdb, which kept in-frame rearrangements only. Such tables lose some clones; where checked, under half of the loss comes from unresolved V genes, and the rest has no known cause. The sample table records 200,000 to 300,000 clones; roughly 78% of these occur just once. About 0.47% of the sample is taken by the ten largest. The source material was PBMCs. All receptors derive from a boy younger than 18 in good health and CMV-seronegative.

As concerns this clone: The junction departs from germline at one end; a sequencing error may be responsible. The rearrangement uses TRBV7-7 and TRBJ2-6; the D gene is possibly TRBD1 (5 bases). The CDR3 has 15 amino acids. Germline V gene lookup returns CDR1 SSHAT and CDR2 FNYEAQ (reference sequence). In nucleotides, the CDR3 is TGTGCTAGCAGCGCAGGGAACTCTGGGGCCAACGTCCTGACTTTC. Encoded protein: CASSAGNSGANVLTF. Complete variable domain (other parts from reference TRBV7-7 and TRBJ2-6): GAGVSQSPRYKVTKRGQDVTLRCDPISSHATLYWYQQALGQGPEFLTYFNYEAQPDKSGLPSDRFSAERPEGSISTLTIQRTEQRDSAMYRCASSAGNSGANVLTFGAGSRLTVL.

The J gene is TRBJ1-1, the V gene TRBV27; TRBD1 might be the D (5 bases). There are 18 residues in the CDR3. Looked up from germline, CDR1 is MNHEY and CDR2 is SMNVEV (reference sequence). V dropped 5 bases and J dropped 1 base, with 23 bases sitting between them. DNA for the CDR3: TGTGCCAGCAGTCCCGCACATATTTGGGGGGTGGGGAACACTGAAGCTTTCTTT. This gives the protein CASSPAHIWGVGNTEAFF.

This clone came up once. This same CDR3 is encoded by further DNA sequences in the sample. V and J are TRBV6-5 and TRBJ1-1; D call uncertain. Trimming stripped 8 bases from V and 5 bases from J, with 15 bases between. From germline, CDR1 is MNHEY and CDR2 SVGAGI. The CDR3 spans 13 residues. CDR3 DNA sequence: TGTGCCAGCCAGATAGCTGTTCGGACTGAAGCTTTCTTT. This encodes CASQIAVRTEAFF.

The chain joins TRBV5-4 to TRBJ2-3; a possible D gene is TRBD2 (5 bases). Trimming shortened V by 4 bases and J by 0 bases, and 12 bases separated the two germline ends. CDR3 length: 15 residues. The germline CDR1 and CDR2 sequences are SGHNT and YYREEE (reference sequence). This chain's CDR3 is CASSETSTSTDTQYF. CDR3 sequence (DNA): TGTGCCAGCAGCGAAACTAGTACTAGCACAGATACGCAGTATTTT.

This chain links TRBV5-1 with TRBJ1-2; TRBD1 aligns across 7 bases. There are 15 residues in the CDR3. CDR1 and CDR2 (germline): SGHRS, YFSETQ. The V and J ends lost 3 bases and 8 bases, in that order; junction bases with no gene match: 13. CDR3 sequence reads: CASSSPDRPAGGYTF. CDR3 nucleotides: TGCGCCAGCAGCTCCCCGGACAGGCCGGCTGGAGGCTACACCTTC.

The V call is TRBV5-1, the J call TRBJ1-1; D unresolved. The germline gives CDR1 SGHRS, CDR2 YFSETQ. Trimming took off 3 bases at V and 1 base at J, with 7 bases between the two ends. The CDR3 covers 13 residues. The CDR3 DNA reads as TGCGCCAGCAGCTCCAATCAGAACACTGAAGCTTTCTTT. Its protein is CASSSNQNTEAFF. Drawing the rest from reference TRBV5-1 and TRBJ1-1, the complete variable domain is KAGVTQTPRYLIKTRGQQVTLSCSPISGHRSVSWYQQTPGQGLQFLFEYFSETQRNKGNFPGRFSGRQFSNSRSEMNVSTLELGDSALYLCASSSNQNTEAFFGQGTRLTVV.

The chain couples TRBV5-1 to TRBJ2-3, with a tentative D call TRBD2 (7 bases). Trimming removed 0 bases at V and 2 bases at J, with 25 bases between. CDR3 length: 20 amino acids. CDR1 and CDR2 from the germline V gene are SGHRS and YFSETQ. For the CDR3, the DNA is TGCGCCAGCAGCTTGGGAGTTGAGGGGGGGGCCCGGACGGTCACAGATACGCAGTATTTT. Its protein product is CASSLGVEGGARTVTDTQYF.

The CDR3 loop reads CASSSLWAGETDTQYF. CDR3 nucleotides: TGTGCCAGCAGCTCTCTATGGGCGGGAGAGACAGATACGCAGTATTTT. The genes are TRBV5-8 and TRBJ2-3, with TRBD2 matching over 7 bases. Germline lookup yields CDR1 SGHTS and CDR2 YDEGEE. There are 16 residues in the CDR3. The V and J ends lost 3 bases and 3 bases, in that order; junction bases with no gene match: 10. Looking up the rest from reference TRBV5-8 and TRBJ2-3 gives the full variable domain: EAGVTQSPTHLIKTRGQQATLRCSPISGHTSVYWYQQALGLGLQFLLWYDEGEERNRGNFPPRFSGRQFPNYSSELNVNALELEDSALYLCASSSLWAGETDTQYFGPGTRLTVL.

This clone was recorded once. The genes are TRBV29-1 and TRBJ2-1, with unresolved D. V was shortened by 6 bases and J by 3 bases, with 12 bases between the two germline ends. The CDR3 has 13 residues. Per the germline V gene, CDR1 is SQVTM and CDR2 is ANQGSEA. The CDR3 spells CSVHGRYYNEQFF. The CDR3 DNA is TGCAGCGTCCATGGCAGATACTACAATGAGCAGTTCTTC.

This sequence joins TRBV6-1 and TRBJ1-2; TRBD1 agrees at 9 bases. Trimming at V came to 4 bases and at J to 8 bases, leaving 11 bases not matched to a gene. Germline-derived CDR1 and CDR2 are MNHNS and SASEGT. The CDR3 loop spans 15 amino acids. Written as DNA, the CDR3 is TGTGCCAGCAGTGCCCCGGGACAGGGCCTGTCCGGCTACACCTTC. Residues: CASSAPGQGLSGYTF.

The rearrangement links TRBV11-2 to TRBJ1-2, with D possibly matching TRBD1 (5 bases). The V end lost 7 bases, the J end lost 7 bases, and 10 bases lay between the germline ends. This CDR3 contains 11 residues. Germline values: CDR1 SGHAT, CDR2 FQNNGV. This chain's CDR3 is CASTWGVGYTF. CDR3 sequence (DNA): TGTGCCAGCACCTGGGGGGTTGGCTACACCTTC.